The 5 T cell receptor beta chains below were found in one sample sequenced in a study of Ad26.COV2.S vaccination and SARS-CoV-2 variants. Treatment in this sample: some 19 received Ad26.COV2.S at low or high dose, single or two shots; about 5 received placebo; per-sample allocation not given. Following the first vaccine or placebo injection, samples were taken on day 63. Method: immunoSEQ multiplex PCR; TCRdb's copy keeps in-frame clones and lacks some. The sample records 200,000 to 250,000 clones, 85% to 90% being singletons. Sequenced material: peripheral blood, taken in a trial of Ad26.COV2.S vaccine versus placebo. Source of these receptors: a person between 18 and 65 years old who received the Ad26.COV2.S COVID-19 vaccine or a placebo.

A word on this clone: One end of the junction does not line up with germline, which may come from a read error. The genes are TRBV7-7 and TRBJ2-2; D possibly corresponds to TRBD2 (6 bases). This CDR3 has 15 residues. CDR1 SSHAT and CDR2 FNYEAQ come from the germline V gene (reference sequence). CDR3 bases: TGTGCTAGCAGCCCCGGGACTCAGAACACCGGGGAGCTGTTTTTT. Amino acids: CASSPGTQNTGELFF.

The table lists this clone with a count of one. The chain couples TRBV7-8 to TRBJ2-5; D is unclear. Germline V gene lookup returns CDR1 SGHVS and CDR2 FQNEAQ. CDR3 size: 12 residues. V lost 6 bases and J lost 5, with 10 bases in between. DNA for the CDR3: TGTGCCAGCAGTCCTCTAGGGGAGACCCAGTACTTC. Encoded protein: CASSPLGETQYF. Variable domain in full (rest from reference TRBV7-8 and TRBJ2-5): GAGVSQSPRYKVAKRGQDVALRCDPISGHVSLFWYQQALGQGPEFLTYFQNEAQLDKSGLPSDRFFAERPEGSVSTLKIQRTQQEDSAVYLCASSPLGETQYFGPGTRLLVL.

The chain couples TRBV6-5 to TRBJ2-7; D uncertain. The CDR3 spans 13 residues. Between the trimmed V and J ends, which lost 4 bases and 3 bases, there was a span of 10 bases. Germline values: CDR1 MNHEY, CDR2 SVGAGI. Here the CDR3 DNA reads TGTGCCAGCAGTTCCACTGGGTTCTACGAGCAGTACTTC. Amino acids: CASSSTGFYEQYF.

The chain carries TRBV7-2 and TRBJ2-2, with a weak D call TRBD2 (5 bases). The CDR3 loop spans 13 amino acids. Germline V gives CDR1 SGHTA, CDR2 FQGNSA. The ends were cut back, 0 bases at V and 7 bases at J, with 6 bases in the middle. Written as DNA, the CDR3 is TGTGCCAGCAGCTTAGCCCGGGGCGGGGAGCTGTTTTTT. Translation gives CASSLARGGELFF.

This clone showed up just once. V usage is TRBV6-6 and J usage is TRBJ1-5, with D possibly being TRBD1 (5 bases). Germline V CDR1 and CDR2: MNHNY, SVGAGI (reference sequence). The germline V and J ends were trimmed by 1 base and 2 bases, with 12 bases remaining between them. CDR3 length: 16 amino acids. Here the CDR3 reads CASSYLGRVGNQPQHF. The CDR3 DNA sequence: TGTGCCAGCAGTTACTTGGGCAGGGTGGGCAATCAGCCCCAGCATTTT.